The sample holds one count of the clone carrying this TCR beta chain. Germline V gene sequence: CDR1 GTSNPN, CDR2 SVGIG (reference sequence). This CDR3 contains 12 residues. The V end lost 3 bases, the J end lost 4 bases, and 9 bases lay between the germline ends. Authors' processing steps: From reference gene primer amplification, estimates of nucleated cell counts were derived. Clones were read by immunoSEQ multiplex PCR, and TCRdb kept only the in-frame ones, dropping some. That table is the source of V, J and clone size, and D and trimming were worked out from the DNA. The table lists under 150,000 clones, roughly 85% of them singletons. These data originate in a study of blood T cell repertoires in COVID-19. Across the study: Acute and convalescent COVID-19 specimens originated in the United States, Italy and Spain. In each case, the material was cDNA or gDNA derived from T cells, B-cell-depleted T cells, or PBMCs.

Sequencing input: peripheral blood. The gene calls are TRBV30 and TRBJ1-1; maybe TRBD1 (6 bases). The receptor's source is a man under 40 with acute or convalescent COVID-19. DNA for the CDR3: TGTGCCTGGAGCAAAGGGGGCACTGAAGCTTTCTTT. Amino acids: CAWSKGGTEAFF.